These 30 T cell receptor beta chains share one sample of origin, sequenced in a study of monozygotic twins with inflammatory bowel disease. TCRdb reprocessed the 5' RACE reads and stores each CDR3 protein as one record, lacking DNA. The sample's table shows approximately 390,000 distinct CDR3 sequences. Material for sequencing was blood. The receptors were gathered from a human donor with ulcerative colitis or Crohn's disease, or a healthy co-twin of an affected twin (not recorded which).

The gene calls are TRBV30 and TRBJ2-1. This CDR3 comprises 12 residues. The germline V gene has CDR1 GTSNPN and CDR2 SVGIG (reference sequence). The CDR3 sequence: CAWRLDHNEQFF.

This chain links TRBV7-6 with TRBJ1-4; with no DNA, the TCRdb D assignment of TRBD1 cannot be verified. CDR1 SGHVS and CDR2 FNYEAQ come from the germline V gene. This CDR3 contains 14 residues. The CDR3 loop is CASSLGQINEKLFF.

This chain uses TRBV27 with TRBJ2-3; TCRdb's D call, TRBD1, is unchecked because there is no DNA. CDR1 is MNHEY and CDR2 is SMNVEV in the germline V gene (reference sequence). There are 13 residues in the CDR3. The CDR3 spells CASRTGGTDTQYF.

V is TRBV6-2 or TRBV6-3 and J is TRBJ1-1; the D call from TCRdb, TRBD1, cannot be confirmed without DNA. The CDR3 sequence is 19 residues long. Germline values: CDR1 MNHEY, CDR2 SVGEGT. CDR3 sequence reads: CASSSVSDRGILGDTEAFF.

The rearrangement joins TRBV20-1 to TRBJ1-1. Germline values: CDR1 DFQATT, CDR2 SNEGSKA (reference sequence). The CDR3 contains 14 residues. The CDR3 here is CSANHGPRDTEAFF.

CDR3 sequence reads: CASSFPWTGAIYEQYF. The chain recombines TRBV28 with TRBJ2-7; as DNA is missing, the TRBD1 call by TCRdb cannot be tested. Germline values: CDR1 MDHEN, CDR2 SYDVKM. This CDR3 has 16 amino acids.

The V gene is TRBV5-1, the J gene TRBJ2-3; TCRdb gives TRBD1 as the D gene, but with no DNA this cannot be confirmed. The CDR3 consists of 16 residues. The germline gives CDR1 SGHRS, CDR2 YFSETQ. CDR3 sequence reads: CASRPSPQGSTDTQYF. The variable domain in full, with the rest retrieved from reference TRBV5-1 and TRBJ2-3, is KAGVTQTPRYLIKTRGQQVTLSCSPISGHRSVSWYQQTPGQGLQFLFEYFSETQRNKGNFPGRFSGRQFSNSRSEMNVSTLELGDSALYLCASRPSPQGSTDTQYFGPGTRLTVL.

This chain joins TRBV12-3 or TRBV12-4 and TRBJ1-5. The CDR3 contains 14 residues. CDR3 residues: CASSLGSGNQPQHF.

This sequence joins TRBV10-3 and TRBJ2-3; the D call from TCRdb, TRBD1, cannot be confirmed without DNA. Germline V gives CDR1 ENHRY, CDR2 SYGVKD. The CDR3 totals 14 residues. CDR3 region: CAISRDRSTDTQYF.

The genes are TRBV7-2 and TRBJ2-1; TCRdb indicates TRBD2, and absent DNA this call remains unverified. Germline V lookup: CDR1 SGHTA, CDR2 FQGNSA. The CDR3 runs 19 residues. The chain's CDR3 is CASSLFGTSGTMQGNEQFF.

The chain joins TRBV29-1 to TRBJ2-7; TCRdb's D call of TRBD1 is untestable without DNA. Germline lookup yields CDR1 SQVTM and CDR2 ANQGSEA. The CDR3 consists of 12 residues. CDR3 sequence reads: CSAEDRPYEQYF.

This chain uses TRBV20-1 with TRBJ2-6; TCRdb lists TRBD2, though no DNA is available to test this call. This CDR3 contains 14 residues. Looked up from germline, CDR1 is DFQATT and CDR2 is SNEGSKA (reference sequence). Here the CDR3 reads CSAEGPSGANVLTF.

The chain has TRBV5-5 and TRBJ2-3; as DNA is missing, the TRBD2 call by TCRdb cannot be tested. Germline-derived CDR1 and CDR2 are SGHKS and YYEKEE (reference sequence). The CDR3 is 15 residues long. CDR3 region: CASSPRWESTDTQYF.

CDR3 loop: CASSSSIDRFQETQYF. The chain carries TRBV5-1 and TRBJ2-5. CDR3 length: 16 amino acids. The V gene's germline CDR1 is SGHRS and CDR2 YFSETQ. Together with reference TRBV5-1 and TRBJ2-5, the CDR3 gives the full variable domain: KAGVTQTPRYLIKTRGQQVTLSCSPISGHRSVSWYQQTPGQGLQFLFEYFSETQRNKGNFPGRFSGRQFSNSRSEMNVSTLELGDSALYLCASSSSIDRFQETQYFGPGTRLLVL.

The rearrangement joins TRBV5-1 to TRBJ2-1; the D call of TRBD2 rests on TCRdb alone, since no DNA is present to check it. CDR1 SGHRS and CDR2 YFSETQ come from the germline V gene. The CDR3 consists of 14 residues. The CDR3 spells CASSPVAGNNEQFF.

The chain combines TRBV10-3 with TRBJ2-5; TCRdb calls TRBD1, which cannot be checked without DNA. The germline V gene has CDR1 ENHRY and CDR2 SYGVKD. The CDR3 sequence is 13 residues long. CDR3 in amino acids: CAINRGQEETQYF.

The rearrangement uses TRBV20-1 and TRBJ2-6; TCRdb's D call of TRBD2 is untestable without DNA. Germline V gene sequence: CDR1 DFQATT, CDR2 SNEGSKA (reference sequence). The CDR3 is 14 residues long. The CDR3 is CSAARGSGANVLTF.

The rearrangement links TRBV24-1 to TRBJ2-7; without DNA, the TCRdb call of TRBD1 cannot be checked. The germline V gene encodes CDR1 KGHDR and CDR2 SFDVKD. The CDR3 sequence is 15 residues long. CDR3 region: CATSDFQGGGVVWYF.

This chain connects TRBV11-2 to TRBJ2-2. This CDR3 spans 13 amino acids. Looked up from germline, CDR1 is SGHAT and CDR2 is FQNNGV. This chain's CDR3 is CASRLSYTGELFF. The entire variable domain, with the rest obtained from reference TRBV11-2 and TRBJ2-2, is as follows: EAGVAQSPRYKIIEKRQSVAFWCNPISGHATLYWYQQILGQGPKLLIQFQNNGVVDDSQLPKDRFSAERLKGVDSTLKIQPAKLEDSAVYLCASRLSYTGELFFGEGSRLTVL.

The chain recombines TRBV12-3 or TRBV12-4 with TRBJ1-3; the TRBD1 assignment by TCRdb is unverifiable without DNA. The CDR3 extends over 14 amino acids. The CDR3 loop is CASSTGGLGNTIYF.

This chain uses TRBV7-2 with TRBJ2-1. In germline, CDR1 is SGHTA, CDR2 FQGNSA. The length of the CDR3 is 12 residues. CDR3 sequence reads: CASSSRKGEQFF.

The CDR3 is CASRVPPGDEQFF. V and J are TRBV5-4 and TRBJ2-1; no DNA is available, so the TRBD2 call from TCRdb remains unchecked. Per the germline V gene, CDR1 is SGHNT and CDR2 is YYREEE (reference sequence). The CDR3 spans 13 residues.

This sequence joins TRBV19 and TRBJ1-1; TCRdb names TRBD1, which stays unverified in the absence of DNA. The CDR3 contains 14 residues. Germline V lookup: CDR1 LNHDA, CDR2 SQIVND (reference sequence). The CDR3 loop is CASTDRGGNTEAFF.

The genes are TRBV5-1 and TRBJ2-1; TCRdb outputs TRBD1, but without DNA this stays unchecked. In germline, CDR1 is SGHRS, CDR2 YFSETQ. This CDR3 spans 12 amino acids. The CDR3 region is CASSGQGIEQFF. The full variable domain, rest sourced from reference TRBV5-1 and TRBJ2-1, is KAGVTQTPRYLIKTRGQQVTLSCSPISGHRSVSWYQQTPGQGLQFLFEYFSETQRNKGNFPGRFSGRQFSNSRSEMNVSTLELGDSALYLCASSGQGIEQFFGPGTRLTVL.

V is TRBV14 and J is TRBJ2-1; TCRdb proposes TRBD2, but this gene call is untestable without DNA. This CDR3 has 15 amino acids. Germline loops: CDR1 SGHDN, CDR2 FVKESK. The CDR3 protein is CASSPIAGAGDEQFF.

The CDR3 loop is CASSKRGGATDTQYF. The chain recombines TRBV7-2 with TRBJ2-3; as DNA is missing, the TRBD2 call by TCRdb cannot be tested. The length of the CDR3 is 15 residues. Germline values: CDR1 SGHTA, CDR2 FQGNSA.

The rearrangement joins TRBV20-1 to TRBJ2-5. Germline CDR1 and CDR2: DFQATT and SNEGSKA (reference sequence). This CDR3 has 14 amino acids. The chain's CDR3 is CSARVPSLQETQYF.

The rearrangement uses TRBV7-9 and TRBJ2-1. This CDR3 has 14 amino acids. Germline values: CDR1 SEHNR, CDR2 FQNEAQ (reference sequence). The CDR3 is CASSLALRFSEQFF.

The chain links TRBV11-3 to TRBJ2-1; TCRdb gives TRBD2 as the D gene, but with no DNA this cannot be confirmed. Germline CDR1 reads SGHNT; CDR2 reads YENEEA. The CDR3 runs 18 residues. CDR3 loop: CASSLDPGLAGGPKEQFF.

The chain uses TRBV7-2 and TRBJ2-5; TCRdb returns TRBD1, unconfirmable since there is no DNA. This CDR3 region has 15 residues. Germline CDR1 reads SGHTA; CDR2 reads FQGNSA. CDR3 sequence reads: CASSLVGGSAETQYF.